This TCR beta chain is from a study of CD8 T cells in ankylosing spondylitis. Regarding the study as a whole: Disease-linked clones were CD8+ and relatively rare in peripheral blood. Existing reports had already noted some motif variants in reactive arthritis synovial fluid and blood. Blood of patients with ankylosing spondylitis appeared to be characterized by a TCR beta motif of about 8 highly homologous variants.

TCRdb re-called the 5' RACE reads through MiXCR, storing one row per CDR3 protein. The sample lists hundreds of thousands of distinct CDR3 sequences, roughly 12% seen once, with roughly 0.51% in the top ten. On this clonotype: What it recognizes is unknown.

Between the trimmed V and J ends, which lost 3 bases and 2 bases, there was a span of 15 bases. The CDR3 is made up of 15 amino acids. The germline gives CDR1 SQVTM, CDR2 ANQGSEA. The chain combines TRBV29-1 with TRBJ2-3, with D perhaps matching TRBD1 (6 bases). The receptor was isolated from a male donor with ankylosing spondylitis. Sample: blood, either unsorted or a sorted T cell fraction (not recorded which). This chain's CDR3 is CSVDRSGQSTDTQYF. CDR3 sequence (DNA): TGCAGCGTTGACCGCTCCGGACAGTCCACAGATACGCAGTATTTT.